A selection of T cell receptor beta chains follows, all from one sample in a study of T-cell memory formation after mild COVID-19. Each CDR3 protein gets one entry after TCRdb re-called the 5' RACE reads with MiXCR. The sample consists of approximately 250,000 distinct CDR3 sequences, around 15% of them appearing once. The sample consisted of PBMCs or a T cell subset sorted from them (not recorded which). The origin of the receptors is a man between 18 and 29 years old who had mild COVID-19 (a few samples of this study predate the infection). Cell type and time point are not known. CDR3s include the opening cysteine and the closing phenylalanine or tryptophan. Fields, in order: CDR3 length, J gene, clone size, D gene, V gene, CDR3 DNA, CDR3 protein. D genes are given only for firm matches. Size tells how often a clone was seen (once, few, many) or the class of an expanded clone, and some rows leave it out.

18 TRBJ2-5 . TRBD1 TRBV5-1 TGCGCCAGCAGTCCCGGGACAGGAACTTTTACGTACCAAGAGACCCATTACTTC CASSPGTGTFTYQETHYF
16 TRBJ2-5 few TRBD1 TRBV7-9 TGTGCCAGCAGCTTAGGCGGCAGGGGGCGACAAGAGACCCAGTACTTC CASSLGGRGRQETQYF
14 TRBJ1-1 . TRBD1 TRBV24-1 TGTGCCACCAGTGGGGGACAGGGGGACACTGAAGCTTTCTTT CATSGGQGDTEAFF
14 TRBJ2-2 . . TRBV12-3/TRBV12-4 TGTGCCAGCAGTTTAGGGGGCTATACCGGGGTGCTGTTTTTT CASSLGGYTGVLFF
15 TRBJ1-3 . . TRBV9 TGTGCCAGCAGCGTAGAGGTCGGGGCTGGAAACACCATATATTTT CASSVEVGAGNTIYF
15 TRBJ2-3 . . TRBV12-3/TRBV12-4 TGTGCCAGCAGCCACCGGGACCGGGGCACAGATACGCAGTATTTT CASSHRDRGTDTQYF
14 TRBJ1-5 few . TRBV7-2 TGTGCCAGCAGCTTAGGACAGACTAATCAGCCCCAGCATTTT CASSLGQTNQPQHF
15 TRBJ2-1 . TRBD2 TRBV25-1 TGTGCCAGCAGTGGGTCTAGCGGGGGGTACAATGAGCAGTTCTTC CASSGSSGGYNEQFF
17 TRBJ2-2 few . TRBV6-5 TGTGCCAGCAGTCCCCACGCAGATCCCGCGAACACCGGGGAGCTGTTTTTT CASSPHADPANTGELFF
15 TRBJ1-2 . TRBD1 TRBV4-1 TGCGCCAGCAGCCAACCACAGGGGTTAGGGTATGGCTACACCTTC CASSQPQGLGYGYTF
14 TRBJ2-7 . TRBD2 TRBV5-1 TGCGCCAGCAGTACGGGACTAGCGAGCTACGAGCAGTACTTC CASSTGLASYEQYF
14 TRBJ2-7 . . TRBV11-2 TGTGCCAGCAGCCAAGGAACACGGTTCTACGAGCAGTACTTC CASSQGTRFYEQYF
13 TRBJ2-2 . . TRBV29-1 TGCAGCGCCATTTGGAGGGAGCAAAGGGAGCTGTTTTTT CSAIWREQRELFF
16 TRBJ2-3 few TRBD2 TRBV7-2 TGTGCCAGCAGCTCGCAAGCGGGGGGTCACGCAGATACGCAGTATTTT CASSSQAGGHADTQYF
15 TRBJ2-2 few TRBD1 TRBV18 TGTGCCAGCTCATCGGACAGGAGATACACCGGGGAGCTGTTTTTT CASSSDRRYTGELFF
16 TRBJ2-3 . TRBD1 TRBV6-6 TGTGCCAGCAGTTCCCGTCAGGGGGTAGGAACAGATACGCAGTATTTT CASSSRQGVGTDTQYF